One sample yielded the 29 T cell receptor beta chains listed below, sequenced in a study of T cell repertoires in cytomegalovirus infection. In TCRdb, the reads were re-called with MiXCR into one record per CDR3 protein. The sample has some 250,000 distinct CDR3 sequences; less than 9.5% are singletons. The sequencing sample was made of PBMCs. The receptors were gathered from a human donor in good health (CMV status not recorded). Some clones in this sample may be carry-over from other donors' samples.

At least ten counts were recorded for this clonotype. The chain uses TRBV28 and TRBJ2-7; 9 nucleotides align to TRBD2. The CDR3 is 17 amino acids. CDR1 is MDHEN and CDR2 is SYDVKM in the germline V gene. Trimming cost V 6 bases and J 2 bases; bases outside gene matches: 14. This CDR3 is CASSRKQAGGNTYEQYF. CDR3 sequence (DNA): TGTGCCAGCAGCCGAAAACAAGCGGGGGGTAACACCTACGAGCAGTACTTC.

The chain uses TRBV30 and TRBJ1-1; the match to TRBD1 covers 7 bases. The junction had 18 bases not matched to a gene; V was cut back by 2 bases and J by 0 bases. The CDR3 length is 19 residues. Germline values: CDR1 GTSNPN, CDR2 SVGIG (reference sequence). The CDR3 coding sequence is TGTGCCTGGAGTCGACAGGGAATGGGTGTTGATTTCATGAACACTGAAGCTTTCTTT. This codes for CAWSRQGMGVDFMNTEAFF.

This clonotype was observed a handful of times. This chain joins TRBV19 and TRBJ1-5, with D unclear. Trimming removed 5 bases at V and 5 bases at J, with 10 bases between. The CDR3 runs to 13 residues. Germline CDR1 and CDR2: LNHDA and SQIVND (reference sequence). CDR3 protein: CASSGRIDQPQHF. The CDR3 bases are TGTGCCAGTAGTGGCCGGATAGATCAGCCCCAGCATTTT.

In its sample, this clonotype was seen a few times. The rearrangement links TRBV7-3 to TRBJ2-5; 7 bases match TRBD1. CDR1 is SGHTA and CDR2 is FQGTGA in the germline V gene. The CDR3 contains 14 residues. V was clipped by 6 bases and J by 3 bases; unmatched bases: 7. Here the CDR3 DNA reads TGTGCCAGCAGTTCGACAGGGCAAAAAGAGACCCAGTACTTC. It is translated as CASSSTGQKETQYF.

This clonotype showed up many times. The V and J genes are TRBV6-2 or TRBV6-3 and TRBJ1-1; D gene ambiguous. The CDR3 consists of 14 residues. Trimming stripped 2 bases from V and 1 base from J, with 8 bases between. Germline V CDR1 and CDR2: MNHEY, SVGEGT. The CDR3 protein is CASSYRSTNTEAFF. For the CDR3, the DNA is TGTGCCAGCAGTTACAGGTCGACGAACACTGAAGCTTTCTTT.

The chain employs TRBV6-5 and TRBJ2-7; D may match TRBD1 or TRBD2 (6 bases each). In germline, CDR1 is MNHEY, CDR2 SVGAGI. The ends were cut back, 1 base at V and 7 bases at J, with 20 bases in the middle. The CDR3 totals 16 residues. The CDR3 reads CASSYWAGDSRGEQYF. CDR3 in DNA: TGTGCCAGCAGTTACTGGGCAGGGGACTCCCGGGGGGAGCAGTACTTC.

The rearrangement links TRBV6-5 to TRBJ1-1; D may be TRBD1 (6 bases). Between the trimmed V and J ends, which lost 6 bases and 1 base, there was a span of 12 bases. CDR1 is MNHEY, CDR2 SVGAGI, per germline. The length of the CDR3 is 14 residues. The CDR3 protein is CASSNREWNTEAFF. CDR3 sequence (DNA): TGTGCCAGCAGCAACAGGGAATGGAACACTGAAGCTTTCTTT.

The chain employs TRBV29-1 and TRBJ2-7, with TRBD2 matching 8 bases. The junction had 6 bases not matched to a gene; V was cut back by 6 bases and J by 5 bases. The germline V gene encodes CDR1 SQVTM and CDR2 ANQGSEA. This CDR3 has 12 residues. CDR3 region: CSVQRERNEQYF. Here the CDR3 DNA reads TGCAGCGTCCAGCGGGAGAGGAACGAGCAGTACTTC.

The rearrangement links TRBV12-3 or TRBV12-4 to TRBJ2-3; D remains ambiguous. V was shortened by 7 bases and J by 3 bases, with 5 bases between the two germline ends. The CDR3 consists of 11 residues. CDR3 residues: CASKLTDTQYF. The DNA of the CDR3 is TGTGCCAGCAAATTGACAGATACGCAGTATTTT.

V is TRBV7-9 and J is TRBJ2-4; 7 positions match TRBD1. Germline assignment: CDR1 SEHNR and CDR2 FQNEAQ (reference sequence). CDR3 length: 17 residues. Trimming removed 1 base from V and 8 bases from J; junction bases left unmatched: 14. The chain's CDR3 is CASSLEGGKGASDIQYF. DNA for the CDR3: TGTGCCAGCAGCTTAGAAGGTGGGAAGGGGGCCTCGGACATTCAGTACTTC.

This clonotype was seen at least ten times. The rearrangement links TRBV7-2 to TRBJ2-3; TRBD1 is a possible D gene (5 bases). V was cut by 5 bases and J by 4 bases, with 7 bases left in between. This CDR3 spans 12 amino acids. From germline, CDR1 is SGHTA and CDR2 FQGNSA. CDR3 amino acids: CASSTTADTQYF. DNA for the CDR3: TGTGCCAGCAGCACGACAGCAGATACGCAGTATTTT. The variable domain in full, completed from reference TRBV7-2 and TRBJ2-3, reads GAGVSQSPSNKVTEKGKDVELRCDPISGHTALYWYRQSLGQGLEFLIYFQGNSAPDKSGLPSDRFSAERTGGSVSTLTIQRTQQEDSAVYLCASSTTADTQYFGPGTRLTVL.

J is TRBJ2-3 and V is TRBV19; 7 bases match TRBD1. CDR1 is LNHDA, CDR2 SQIVND, per germline (reference sequence). CDR3 size: 14 residues. J was trimmed by 4 bases and V by 7 bases; bases with no gene match: 8. The CDR3 is CASNTGALPDTQYF. The CDR3 nucleotides are TGTGCCAGTAATACAGGGGCCCTCCCAGATACGCAGTATTTT.

This clonotype was seen many times. This chain uses TRBV7-2 with TRBJ2-7, with a possible D match to TRBD2 (6 bases). Germline CDR1 is SGHTA and CDR2 is FQGNSA. Trimming cost V 0 bases and J 2 bases, with 17 bases left between them. CDR3 length: 17 residues. CDR3 nucleotide sequence: TGTGCCAGCAGCTTAGCTGGCATGGGACTGACACCCTACGAGCAGTACTTC. Amino acids: CASSLAGMGLTPYEQYF.

This clonotype has more than one count but fewer than ten. This chain links TRBV15 with TRBJ2-1; 8 positions agree with TRBD2. The length of the CDR3 is 13 residues. V shed 5 bases and J 10 bases; nucleotides not matched to a gene: 7. The germline V gene encodes CDR1 LNHNV and CDR2 YYDKDF (reference sequence). The CDR3 nucleotides read TGTGCCACCAGCCCGGGACTAGAAATAGAGCAGTTCTTC. Its translation is CATSPGLEIEQFF.

This clonotype was observed many times. This CDR3 reads CASSLTDGSPLHF. The CDR3 DNA is TGTGCCAGCAGCCTGACGGATGGATCACCCCTCCACTTT. The chain links TRBV11-2 to TRBJ1-6; no reliable D call. The CDR3 totals 13 residues. Germline CDR1 and CDR2: SGHAT and FQNNGV. V dropped 5 bases and J dropped 10 bases, with 12 bases sitting between them. The whole variable domain, remainder taken from reference TRBV11-2 and TRBJ1-6, is EAGVAQSPRYKIIEKRQSVAFWCNPISGHATLYWYQQILGQGPKLLIQFQNNGVVDDSQLPKDRFSAERLKGVDSTLKIQPAKLEDSAVYLCASSLTDGSPLHFGNGTRLTVT.

This clonotype appeared many times. This chain uses TRBV7-2 with TRBJ2-4, with unresolved D. This CDR3 has 17 amino acids. Trimming left V 1 base short and J 0 bases short, with 13 bases between. Per the germline V gene, CDR1 is SGHTA and CDR2 is FQGNSA. The DNA for the CDR3 is TGTGCCAGCAGCTTAGGTCGTCAGATTCTAGCCAAAAACATTCAGTACTTC. Its translation: CASSLGRQILAKNIQYF.

This clonotype has ten or more counts. The chain combines TRBV5-4 with TRBJ1-2, with D perhaps TRBD1 (5 bases). Per the germline V gene, CDR1 is SGHNT and CDR2 is YYREEE (reference sequence). V gave up 4 bases and J gave up 1 base, with 14 bases separating them. The CDR3 loop spans 15 amino acids. CDR3 residues: CASSPGGVFNYGYTF. The CDR3 DNA reads TGTGCCAGCAGCCCGGGAGGGGTCTTTAACTATGGCTACACCTTC.

The chain recombines TRBV14 with TRBJ1-1; no reliable D call. This CDR3 is built from 16 residues. Trimming pared 0 bases from V and 0 bases from J, leaving 11 bases between. CDR1 is SGHDN, CDR2 FVKESK, per germline. CDR3 region: CASSQDNWAVNTEAFF. DNA of the CDR3: TGTGCCAGCAGCCAAGATAATTGGGCGGTGAACACTGAAGCTTTCTTT.

This clonotype came up many times. The chain recombines TRBV7-9 with TRBJ1-5, with D unresolved. V lost 3 bases, J lost 0 bases, and 6 bases lay in between. The CDR3 has 14 residues. Germline CDR1 SEHNR, CDR2 FQNEAQ (reference sequence). The CDR3 region is CASSFGSSNQPQHF. The CDR3 nucleotides read TGTGCCAGCAGCTTCGGCAGTAGCAATCAGCCCCAGCATTTT.

This clonotype was counted many times. The chain uses TRBV19 and TRBJ1-1; D not certain. V was clipped by 7 bases and J by 0 bases, with 15 bases between them. This CDR3 is built from 15 residues. Germline CDR1 LNHDA, CDR2 SQIVND (reference sequence). The CDR3 loop reads CASKRSRTVNTEAFF. The CDR3 nucleotides are TGTGCCAGTAAGCGGTCGAGGACCGTGAACACTGAAGCTTTCTTT.

A few counts support this clonotype. The V and J genes are TRBV2 and TRBJ2-7; 15 bases line up with TRBD2. V trimming: 3 bases; J trimming: 1 base; junction bases outside the gene matches: 13. The CDR3 contains 20 residues. Germline-derived CDR1 and CDR2 are SNHLY and FYNNEI. The CDR3 region is CASSEPGLAGGTTISYEQYF. The CDR3 bases are TGTGCCAGCAGTGAGCCGGGACTAGCGGGAGGCACCACGATATCCTACGAGCAGTACTTC.

This clonotype was seen a few times. The J gene is TRBJ2-5, the V gene TRBV20-1; maybe TRBD2 (6 bases). Germline V gene lookup returns CDR1 DFQATT and CDR2 SNEGSKA (reference sequence). Trimming took off 4 bases at V and 3 bases at J, with 15 bases between the two ends. There are 14 residues in the CDR3. CDR3 DNA sequence: TGCAGTGCTACCCCGTGGGGGGTAGAAGAGACCCAGTACTTC. This gives the protein CSATPWGVEETQYF.

The table lists this clonotype with many counts. This sequence joins TRBV2 and TRBJ1-5; 9 bases map to TRBD1. This CDR3 comprises 15 residues. V trimming: 1 base; J trimming: 7 bases; junction bases outside the gene matches: 5. Germline lookup yields CDR1 SNHLY and CDR2 FYNNEI. The CDR3 is CASSEVDRGYQPQHF. The DNA of the CDR3 is TGTGCCAGCAGTGAAGTTGACAGGGGGTACCAGCCCCAGCATTTT.

The chain uses TRBV19 and TRBJ1-5, with D possibly called TRBD1 or TRBD2 (5 bases each). The J call is doubtful: the DNA matches TRBJ2-3 better. The CDR3 is 18 amino acids. Germline V gene lookup returns CDR1 LNHDA and CDR2 SQIVND (reference sequence). CDR3 loop: CASSSPHQRGGSNQPQYF. The CDR3, as DNA: TGTGCCAGTAGTTCCCCACACCAGCGTGGGGGAAGCAATCAGCCCCAGTATTTT.

This clonotype has at least ten counts. The chain combines TRBV10-2 with TRBJ2-1, with D perhaps matching TRBD2 (5 bases). Germline CDR1 reads WSHSY; CDR2 reads SAAADI. The CDR3 runs to 16 residues. Trimming cost V 0 bases and J 8 bases, with 17 bases left between them. CDR3 nucleotide sequence: TGCGCCAGCAGTGAGTCGGGGTATACGGGATCCGATGAGCAGTTCTTC. Residues: CASSESGYTGSDEQFF.

This clonotype has more than one count but fewer than ten. The rearrangement links TRBV6-2 or TRBV6-3 to TRBJ2-6; D possibly corresponds to TRBD1 (6 bases). Trimming removed 6 bases at V and 10 bases at J, with 10 bases between. CDR1 MNHEY and CDR2 SVGEGT come from the germline V gene. The CDR3 contains 12 residues. The DNA for the CDR3 is TGTGCCAGCAGAACCGGGACAAACGTCCTGACTTTC. This translates into CASRTGTNVLTF.

The table lists this clonotype with many counts. The chain carries TRBV7-2 and TRBJ1-2; D call uncertain. The length of the CDR3 is 14 residues. V shed 1 base and J shed 8 bases, with 14 bases lying between them. Germline lookup yields CDR1 SGHTA and CDR2 FQGNSA. The CDR3 reads CASSLESRPLGYTF. CDR3 in DNA: TGTGCCAGCAGCTTAGAGTCGCGGCCGCTGGGCTACACCTTC.

This clonotype was counted between two and nine times. The chain couples TRBV7-9 to TRBJ1-5; D may be TRBD1 (6 bases). V was clipped by 1 base and J by 3 bases, with 13 bases between them. This CDR3 contains 16 residues. CDR1 and CDR2 (germline): SEHNR, FQNEAQ (reference sequence). CDR3: CASSLGTAMPNQPQHF. The DNA for the CDR3 is TGTGCCAGCAGCTTAGGGACAGCCATGCCCAATCAGCCCCAGCATTTT.

This clonotype was recorded at least ten times. Here the CDR3 reads CASSATGTSLDTQYF. In DNA form, the CDR3 reads TGTGCCAGCAGCGCCACCGGGACTAGCTTAGATACGCAGTATTTT. The gene calls are TRBV7-2 and TRBJ2-3, with TRBD2 matching over 9 bases. After removal of 5 bases from V and 5 bases from J, the junction contained 8 bases not matched to a gene. This CDR3 is 15 amino acids long. Per germline, CDR1 SGHTA and CDR2 FQGNSA.